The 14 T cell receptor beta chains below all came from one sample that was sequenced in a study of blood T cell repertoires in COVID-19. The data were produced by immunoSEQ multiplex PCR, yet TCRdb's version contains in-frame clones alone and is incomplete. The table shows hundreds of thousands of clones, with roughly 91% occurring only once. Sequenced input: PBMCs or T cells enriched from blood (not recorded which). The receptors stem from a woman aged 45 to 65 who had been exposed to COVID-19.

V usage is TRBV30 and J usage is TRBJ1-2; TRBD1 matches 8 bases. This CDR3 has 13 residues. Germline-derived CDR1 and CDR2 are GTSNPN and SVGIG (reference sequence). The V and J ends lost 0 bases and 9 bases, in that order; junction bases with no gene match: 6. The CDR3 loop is CAWSVEGDRSYTF. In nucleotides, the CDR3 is TGTGCCTGGAGTGTAGAGGGGGACAGGAGCTACACCTTC.

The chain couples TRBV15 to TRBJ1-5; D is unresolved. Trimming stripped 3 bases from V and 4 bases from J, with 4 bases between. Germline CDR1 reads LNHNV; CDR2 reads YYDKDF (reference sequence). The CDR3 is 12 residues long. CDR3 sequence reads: CATSSENQPQHF. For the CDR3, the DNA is TGTGCCACCAGCAGTGAGAATCAGCCCCAGCATTTT.

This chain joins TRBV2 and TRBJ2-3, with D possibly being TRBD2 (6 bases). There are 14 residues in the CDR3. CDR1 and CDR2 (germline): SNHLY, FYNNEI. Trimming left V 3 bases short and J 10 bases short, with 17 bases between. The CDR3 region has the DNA TGTGCCAGCAGTGACCTCCGGCAGGGAGGTTCGCAGTATTTT. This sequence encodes CASSDLRQGGSQYF.

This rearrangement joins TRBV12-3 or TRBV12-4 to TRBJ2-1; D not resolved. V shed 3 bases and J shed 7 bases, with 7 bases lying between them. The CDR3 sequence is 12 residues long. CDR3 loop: CASSLVTNEQFF. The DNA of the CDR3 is TGTGCCAGCAGTTTGGTTACAAATGAGCAGTTCTTC.

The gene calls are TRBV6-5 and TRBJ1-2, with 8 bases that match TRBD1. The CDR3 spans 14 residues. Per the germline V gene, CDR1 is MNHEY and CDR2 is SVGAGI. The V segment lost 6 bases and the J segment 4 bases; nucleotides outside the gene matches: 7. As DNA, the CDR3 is TGTGCCAGCAGGCTCGAGGGGACAGGCTATGGCTACACCTTC. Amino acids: CASRLEGTGYGYTF.

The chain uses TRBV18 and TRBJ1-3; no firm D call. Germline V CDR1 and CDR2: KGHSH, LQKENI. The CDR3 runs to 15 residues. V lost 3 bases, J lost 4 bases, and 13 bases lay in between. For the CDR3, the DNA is TGTGCCAGCTCACCCGCGGTCTCTATCGGAAACACCATATATTTT. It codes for CASSPAVSIGNTIYF.

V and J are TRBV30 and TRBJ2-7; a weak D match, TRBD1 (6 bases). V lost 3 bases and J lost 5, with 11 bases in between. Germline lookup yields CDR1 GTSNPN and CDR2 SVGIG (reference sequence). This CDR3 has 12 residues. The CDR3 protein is CAWSPTGNEQYF. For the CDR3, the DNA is TGTGCCTGGAGCCCCACAGGGAACGAGCAGTACTTC.

The CDR3 loop reads CASSLLTSGGAYEQYF. CDR3 DNA sequence: TGTGCCAGCAGCTTACTTACTAGCGGGGGCGCCTACGAGCAGTACTTC. The chain joins TRBV11-1 to TRBJ2-7, with 11 positions matching TRBD2. The CDR3 covers 16 residues. The junction had 5 bases not matched to a gene; V was cut back by 2 bases and J by 2 bases. Germline loops: CDR1 SGHAT, CDR2 FQDESV (reference sequence).

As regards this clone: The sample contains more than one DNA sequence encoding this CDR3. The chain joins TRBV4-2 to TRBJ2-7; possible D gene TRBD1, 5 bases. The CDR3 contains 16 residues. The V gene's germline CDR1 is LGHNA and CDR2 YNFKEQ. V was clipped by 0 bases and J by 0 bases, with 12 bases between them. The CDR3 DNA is TGTGCCAGCAGCCAAGAAATGGGGCTGAGCTCCTACGAGCAGTACTTC. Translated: CASSQEMGLSSYEQYF.

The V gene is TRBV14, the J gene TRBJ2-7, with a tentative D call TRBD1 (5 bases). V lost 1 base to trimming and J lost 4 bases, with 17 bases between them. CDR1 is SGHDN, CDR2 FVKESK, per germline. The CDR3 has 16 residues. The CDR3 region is CASSQVLRLGRYEQYF. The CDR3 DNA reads TGTGCCAGCAGCCAAGTCTTGAGGTTGGGGCGGTACGAGCAGTACTTC.

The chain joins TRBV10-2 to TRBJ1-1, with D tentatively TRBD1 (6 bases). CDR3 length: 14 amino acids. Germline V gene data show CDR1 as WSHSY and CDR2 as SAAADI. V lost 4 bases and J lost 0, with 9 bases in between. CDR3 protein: CASSGDTLNTEAFF. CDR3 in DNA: TGCGCCAGCAGTGGGGACACTTTGAACACTGAAGCTTTCTTT.

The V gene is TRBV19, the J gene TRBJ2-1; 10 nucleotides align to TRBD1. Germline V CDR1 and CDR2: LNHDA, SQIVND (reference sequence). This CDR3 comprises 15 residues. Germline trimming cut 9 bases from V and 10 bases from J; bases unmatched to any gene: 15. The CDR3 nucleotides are TGTGCCAGCAAACGGCCGGGACAGGGGTTGGGAGAGCAGTTCTTC. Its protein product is CASKRPGQGLGEQFF.

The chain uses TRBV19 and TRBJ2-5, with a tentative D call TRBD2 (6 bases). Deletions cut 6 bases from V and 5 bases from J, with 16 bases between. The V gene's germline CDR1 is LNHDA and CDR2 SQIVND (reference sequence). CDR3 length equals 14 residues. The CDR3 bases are TGTGCCAGTAGCTTATTACTAGCCCCCGAGACCCAGTACTTC. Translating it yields CASSLLLAPETQYF.

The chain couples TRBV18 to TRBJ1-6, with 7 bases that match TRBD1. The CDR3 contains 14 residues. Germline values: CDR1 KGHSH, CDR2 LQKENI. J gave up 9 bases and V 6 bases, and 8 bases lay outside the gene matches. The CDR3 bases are TGTGCCAGCTCTTACGGACAGGACATTTCACCCCTCCACTTT. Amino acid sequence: CASSYGQDISPLHF.